This passage covers 20 T cell receptor beta chains from one sample sequenced in a study of shared clonotypes between healthy human individuals. TCRdb keeps only in-frame clones here, not all; method: immunoSEQ multiplex PCR. The repertoire has a few million clones, about 92% of them found once; the top ten carry 0.35% to 0.45%. Sequencing used naive CD4+ T cells from PBMCs. Subset here: CD45RA+ positively selected. Receptors originate from a man aged 18 to 29 in good health. Some clones in this sample may be carry-over from other donors' samples.

This chain joins TRBV28 and TRBJ2-1; D gene ambiguous. Per germline, CDR1 MDHEN and CDR2 SYDVKM. The CDR3 is 13 amino acids. Deletions cut 7 bases from V and 6 bases from J, with 13 bases between. The CDR3 reads CASTSVFRNEQFF. DNA for the CDR3: TGTGCCAGCACCAGTGTATTCCGCAATGAGCAGTTCTTC.

This chain uses TRBV5-4 with TRBJ1-4, with D perhaps matching TRBD1 (6 bases). The CDR3 runs 16 residues. Trimming removed 4 bases at V and 8 bases at J, with 21 bases between. Germline loops: CDR1 SGHNT, CDR2 YYREEE (reference sequence). The CDR3 DNA sequence: TGTGCCAGCAGCCCGAAGGGGGACGCCTGGGGAGAAAAACTGTTTTTT. It specifies CASSPKGDAWGEKLFF.

The chain uses TRBV18 and TRBJ2-2; 10 bases align to TRBD2. The CDR3 runs to 17 residues. The V segment lost 0 bases and the J segment 6 bases; nucleotides outside the gene matches: 7. Germline CDR1 reads KGHSH; CDR2 reads LQKENI. The CDR3: CASSPPASGSIPGELFF. In DNA, the CDR3 is TGTGCCAGCTCACCACCGGCTAGCGGGAGTATTCCCGGGGAGCTGTTTTTT. Full variable domain (remainder filled in from reference TRBV18 and TRBJ2-2): NAGVMQNPRHLVRRRGQEARLRCSPMKGHSHVYWYRQLPEEGLKFMVYLQKENIIDESGMPKERFSAEFPKEGPSILRIQQVVRGDSAAYFCASSPPASGSIPGELFFGEGSRLTVL.

This chain links TRBV13 with TRBJ2-5; D assignment may be TRBD1 or TRBD2 (6 bases each). Trimming cost V 5 bases and J 3 bases, with 19 bases left between them. The CDR3 is made up of 16 amino acids. Germline lookup yields CDR1 PRHDT and CDR2 FYEKMQ (reference sequence). The CDR3 is CASSVTYRAGKETQYF. CDR3 in DNA: TGTGCCAGCAGCGTAACCTACAGGGCGGGAAAAGAGACCCAGTACTTC.

This rearrangement joins TRBV28 to TRBJ1-1, with TRBD1 as a possible D gene (5 bases). The CDR3 is 14 amino acids. Per the germline V gene, CDR1 is MDHEN and CDR2 is SYDVKM. The V gene lost 8 bases and the J gene lost 10 bases, with 23 bases spanning the gap. The DNA for the CDR3 is TGTGCCAGCCTTCTACCACCGGGGACGTCTGGAGCTTTCTTT. This sequence encodes CASLLPPGTSGAFF.

V is TRBV28 and J is TRBJ2-2; no clear D. The germline V and J ends were trimmed by 6 bases and 4 bases, with 6 bases remaining between them. CDR1 is MDHEN and CDR2 is SYDVKM in the germline V gene. CDR3 length equals 12 residues. The CDR3 region has the DNA TGTGCCAGCAGCATTCCCACCGGGGAGCTGTTTTTT. Its protein is CASSIPTGELFF.

The rearrangement links TRBV5-1 to TRBJ2-7; D unresolved. V lost 0 bases to trimming and J lost 7 bases, with 14 bases between them. This CDR3 contains 14 residues. The germline V gene has CDR1 SGHRS and CDR2 YFSETQ. The CDR3 region is CASSLGPDTGEQYF. The DNA of the CDR3 is TGCGCCAGCAGCTTGGGGCCTGACACCGGGGAGCAGTACTTC.

With respect to this clone: This sample also contains other DNA sequences that code for the same CDR3. The chain links TRBV5-1 to TRBJ2-6; D is unresolved. The germline V gene encodes CDR1 SGHRS and CDR2 YFSETQ. The germline V and J ends were trimmed by 0 bases and 0 bases, with 4 bases remaining between them. The CDR3 runs to 15 residues. The CDR3 region is CASSLAASGANVLTF. CDR3 coding DNA: TGCGCCAGCAGCTTGGCAGCCTCTGGGGCCAACGTCCTGACTTTC.

The rearrangement links TRBV10-3 to TRBJ2-7, with TRBD1 identical over 7 bases. CDR3 length: 15 residues. The V segment lost 3 bases and the J segment 6 bases; nucleotides outside the gene matches: 11. Germline loops: CDR1 ENHRY, CDR2 SYGVKD. The CDR3 DNA follows: TGTGCCATCAGTGAACAGGGGCCACGTCTGGGCGAGCAGTACTTC. Translating it yields CAISEQGPRLGEQYF.

The chain employs TRBV6-1 and TRBJ2-1; 9 nucleotides align to TRBD2. After removal of 4 bases from V and 8 bases from J, the junction contained 18 bases not matched to a gene. This CDR3 is 18 amino acids long. Germline V gene data show CDR1 as MNHNS and CDR2 as SASEGT. DNA for the CDR3: TGTGCCAGCAGTGTTGGGTTTAGCGGGAGACTGGGGGTGGATGAGCAGTTCTTC. Encoded protein: CASSVGFSGRLGVDEQFF.

The CDR3 nucleotides read TGTGCCAGCAGCTCCCGGGACTGGTACAATGAGCAGTTCTTC. This codes for CASSSRDWYNEQFF. This chain links TRBV11-2 with TRBJ2-1, with D tentatively TRBD2 (6 bases). The CDR3 runs 14 residues. Between the trimmed V and J ends, which lost 4 bases and 4 bases, there was a span of 11 bases. Germline V gene data show CDR1 as SGHAT and CDR2 as FQNNGV.

In this sample, this clone turned up once. This chain connects TRBV10-1 to TRBJ2-6; TRBD1 matches at 11 bases. The CDR3 loop spans 17 amino acids. CDR1 is WNHNN and CDR2 is SYGVQD in the germline V gene (reference sequence). The junction had 4 bases not matched to a gene; V was cut back by 5 bases and J by 1 base. DNA for the CDR3: TGCGCCAGCAGTCGAGGGACAGGGGGGTCTGGGGCCAACGTCCTGACTTTC. Protein: CASSRGTGGSGANVLTF.

The genes are TRBV15 and TRBJ2-7; 9 bases match TRBD2. Germline lookup yields CDR1 LNHNV and CDR2 YYDKDF (reference sequence). This CDR3 has 15 residues. V was pared by 4 bases and J by 5 bases, with 9 bases of the junction left unmatched. The CDR3 here is CATSTPTSGLDEQYF. CDR3 DNA sequence: TGTGCCACCAGCACACCGACTAGCGGCCTCGACGAGCAGTACTTC.

V is TRBV27 and J is TRBJ1-1, with D uncertain. V lost 2 bases and J 3 bases, leaving 13 bases between the germline ends. Germline V lookup: CDR1 MNHEY, CDR2 SMNVEV (reference sequence). The CDR3 has 15 amino acids. Written as DNA, the CDR3 is TGTGCCAGCAGTTTACCGGACGTGGTTGACACTGAAGCTTTCTTT. Amino acids: CASSLPDVVDTEAFF.

The table lists this clone with a count of one. The chain carries TRBV7-2 and TRBJ2-2, with D possibly TRBD2 on 6 matching bases. Germline lookup yields CDR1 SGHTA and CDR2 FQGNSA. Trimming took off 5 bases at V and 4 bases at J, with 11 bases between the two ends. The CDR3 sequence is 14 residues long. The CDR3 nucleotides are TGTGCCAGCAGCCCCGGGGGTACCACCGGGGAGCTGTTTTTT. It is translated as CASSPGGTTGELFF.

As DNA, the CDR3 is TGTGCCAGCAGTAGAATACAGGGGGGGAGGAGTGTTGAAAAACTGTTTTTT. It translates to CASSRIQGGRSVEKLFF. The rearrangement uses TRBV27 and TRBJ1-4, with 8 bases lining up with TRBD1. The CDR3 covers 17 residues. Trimming at V came to 5 bases and at J to 7 bases, leaving 15 bases not matched to a gene. The germline gives CDR1 MNHEY, CDR2 SMNVEV (reference sequence).

CDR3 region: CASSLAPASGTETQYF. DNA of the CDR3: TGCGCCAGCAGCTTGGCCCCGGCTAGCGGGACGGAGACCCAGTACTTC. The rearrangement links TRBV5-1 to TRBJ2-5; TRBD2 matches 9 bases. The CDR3 runs to 16 residues. Germline CDR1 and CDR2: SGHRS and YFSETQ. Trimming at V came to 0 bases and at J to 5 bases, leaving 8 bases not matched to a gene.

The chain employs TRBV28 and TRBJ2-7, with 9 nucleotides matching TRBD1. The CDR3 consists of 14 residues. Germline V gives CDR1 MDHEN, CDR2 SYDVKM. The trim removed 5 bases at V and 5 bases at J, leaving 7 bases unmatched. CDR3 nucleotides: TGTGCCAGCAGTCCGGGACAGGGCTACCACGAGCAGTACTTC. Amino acids: CASSPGQGYHEQYF.

This sequence joins TRBV7-6 and TRBJ2-3, with unresolved D. The germline V and J ends were trimmed by 2 bases and 5 bases, with 8 bases remaining between them. Per germline, CDR1 SGHVS and CDR2 FNYEAQ. CDR3 length: 13 amino acids. The CDR3 coding sequence is TGTGCCAGCAGCTTAACAGCAGGAGATACGCAGTATTTT. Translated: CASSLTAGDTQYF.

The count of this clone is one. Other nucleotide sequences in the sample specify the same CDR3. The J gene is TRBJ2-6, the V gene TRBV25-1; the D is unclear. Germline CDR1 is MGHDK and CDR2 is SYGVNS. The CDR3 covers 13 residues. V gave up 4 bases and J gave up 2 bases, with 3 bases separating them. The CDR3 spells CASSVAGANVLTF. CDR3 DNA: TGTGCCAGCAGTGTGGCTGGGGCCAACGTCCTGACTTTC. Full variable domain (remainder filled in from reference TRBV25-1 and TRBJ2-6): EADIYQTPRYLVIGTGKKITLECSQTMGHDKMYWYQQDPGMELHLIHYSYGVNSTEKGDLSSESTVSRIRTEHFPLTLESARPSHTSQYLCASSVAGANVLTFGAGSRLTVL.